The rows below give T cell receptor beta chains drawn from one sample of a study of T-cell reconstitution after alpha-beta-depleted transplantation in children. TCRdb re-called the PCR reads through MiXCR, storing one row per CDR3 protein. The sample lists roughly 790,000 distinct CDR3 sequences; less than 20% were seen once. Sample: PBMCs, mostly from graft donor cells, taken 360 days after TCRalphabeta/CD19-depleted stem cell transplant. These receptors originate from a male patient younger than 18 who had a stem cell transplant for acute lymphoblastic leukemia, so the T cells may come from the graft donor. The CDR3 runs from the conserved cysteine through the conserved F or W. Each record gives: J gene, CDR3 length, D gene, V gene, clone size, CDR3 DNA, CDR3 protein. The D gene is left open where the match is weak. A row's size may be missing; if present it is once, few, many or a size class.

TRBJ2-3 12 - TRBV2 few TGTGCCAGCAGTTACGGGATCGATACGCAGTATTTT CASSYGIDTQYF
TRBJ1-5 13 - TRBV5-1 few TGCGCCAGCAGCCCGGCAGGCAATCAGCCCCAGCATTTT CASSPAGNQPQHF
TRBJ1-2 14 - TRBV14 once TGTGCCAGCAGCCAAAGTATGGTCACCTATGGCTACACCTTC CASSQSMVTYGYTF
TRBJ2-1 19 TRBD1 TRBV20-1 few TGCAGTGCTAGAGGGGGGCCGGGACAGGGGATGATGGTGTTCAATGAGCAGTTCTTC CSARGGPGQGMMVFNEQFF
TRBJ2-1 14 - TRBV20-1 many TGCAGTGCCCATGAGGGACCTTTCAACAATGAGCAGTTCTTC CSAHEGPFNNEQFF
TRBJ2-1 14 - TRBV11-2 few TGTGCCAGCAGCTTATGGGACATCCACAATGAGCAGTTCTTC CASSLWDIHNEQFF
TRBJ1-1 13 - TRBV11-2 few TGTGCCAGCAGCTTTCGAGCAGGGGCTGAAGCTTTCTTT CASSFRAGAEAFF
TRBJ2-6 18 - TRBV18 - TGTGCCAGCTCACCACCGCGGGCAATCCCCTCTGGGGCCAACGTCCTGACTTTC CASSPPRAIPSGANVLTF
TRBJ2-5 15 TRBD1 TRBV7-3 - TGTGCCAGCAGCTTAAGACAGGGGGCGGCAGAGACCCAGTACTTC CASSLRQGAAETQYF
TRBJ2-1 15 - TRBV5-1 many TGCGCCAGCAGCTTGGCGGAACTCTCCTACAATGAGCAGTTCTTC CASSLAELSYNEQFF
TRBJ2-7 15 - TRBV20-1 - TGCAGTGCTAGAGGTGAAGCGGAAAACTCCTACGAGCAGTACTTC CSARGEAENSYEQYF
TRBJ2-1 15 TRBD2 TRBV7-3 - TGTGCCAGCAGCTTTACGAGGCGGGGCGGGGGGGAGCAGTTCTTC CASSFTRRGGGEQFF
TRBJ1-5 15 TRBD1 TRBV6-5 few TGTGCCAGCAGTCTACGACAGGGAGGTGGCCAGCCCCAGCATTTT CASSLRQGGGQPQHF
TRBJ2-5 14 - TRBV7-6 few TGTGCCAGCAGCTTAGGAGTCAGGATGGAGACCCAGTACTTC CASSLGVRMETQYF
TRBJ2-7 15 TRBD2 TRBV5-1 - TGCGCCAGCAGCTTGACTAGCGGGATAAGAGACGAGCAGTACTTC CASSLTSGIRDEQYF
TRBJ2-7 16 TRBD2 TRBV5-5 - TGTGCCAGCAGCAAGGGGACTAGCGGGAGAAGGTACGAGCAGTACTTC CASSKGTSGRRYEQYF
TRBJ2-1 17 - TRBV3-1 - TGTGCCACCTGCCCCCGAAGAGACCATGGGTCCTACAATGAGCAGTTCTTC CATCPRRDHGSYNEQFF
TRBJ2-5 15 TRBD2 TRBV12-3/TRBV12-4 many TGTGCCAGCAGTCCCGGGACTAGCGGGAGTGAGACCCAGTACTTC CASSPGTSGSETQYF
TRBJ2-3 11 - TRBV20-1 - TGCAGTGCTCCCCATATAGATACGCAGTATTTT CSAPHIDTQYF
TRBJ1-6 16 - TRBV27 few TGTGCCAGCAGTTTATTGAGGAGCTCCTATAATTCACCCCTCCACTTT CASSLLRSSYNSPLHF
TRBJ2-5 14 TRBD2 TRBV5-1 few TGCGCCAGCAGCCTCATAGCGGGATCGGAGACCCAGTACTTC CASSLIAGSETQYF
TRBJ1-1 15 - TRBV6-4 - TGTGCCAGCAGTGACCCATCACCGTTTCCCACTGAAGCTTTCTTT CASSDPSPFPTEAFF
TRBJ1-5 17 - TRBV20-1 few TGCAGTGCTAGAGATGCTGGGGGACCAGATCGCAATCAGCCCCAGCATTTT CSARDAGGPDRNQPQHF
TRBJ2-1 14 TRBD1 TRBV29-1 few TGCAGCGTTGTGGGACAGGGGGCCTACAATGAGCAGTTCTTC CSVVGQGAYNEQFF
TRBJ2-2 15 - TRBV12-3/TRBV12-4 few TGTGCCAGCAGTTTGCCTCACTCAGGGGCCGGGGAGCTGTTTTTT CASSLPHSGAGELFF
TRBJ2-5 13 - TRBV5-6 few TGTGCCAGCAGCTTGTACGACCGAGAGACCCAGTACTTC CASSLYDRETQYF
TRBJ1-1 19 TRBD1 TRBV4-1 few TGCGCCAGCAGCCAACTCTTGGACAGGGTATTCGGTGTGGACACTGAAGCTTTCTTT CASSQLLDRVFGVDTEAFF